The clone carrying this T cell receptor (beta chain) turned up a few times. Study processing details: Nucleated cell number was recorded as an estimate derived from reference gene primer amplification. Profiled with immunoSEQ multiplex PCR; TCRdb holds only in-frame clones, not every one. The V and J calls and clone size are taken from that table; D and trimming were inferred from the DNA. Of about 210,000 clones detected, roughly nine tenths appear once; the ten largest clones hold more than 0.95%. V was shortened by 2 bases and J by 9 bases, with 8 bases between the two germline ends. CDR3 length equals 12 residues. CDR1 SGHVS and CDR2 FNYEAQ come from the germline V gene. These data originate in a study of blood T cell repertoires in COVID-19. On the study more broadly: Acute and convalescent COVID-19 samples came from the United States, Italy and Spain. T cells, B-cell-depleted T cells, or PBMCs supplied cDNA or gDNA.

This receptor was identified in a man in his thirties or forties with acute or convalescent COVID-19. Sequencing was done on a sample of peripheral blood. This chain joins TRBV7-6 and TRBJ2-1; D is unclear. For the CDR3, the DNA is TGTGCCAGCAGCTTAAATGAGATTGAGCAGTTCTTC. Amino acids: CASSLNEIEQFF.